This T cell receptor (beta chain) is drawn from a study of blood T cell repertoires in COVID-19 (dated by TCRdb to about 2020). In the study overall: Collaborator samples came from the United States, Italy and Spain and covered acute and convalescent phases of COVID-19. The material from the prospective study consisted of cDNA or gDNA derived from T cells, B-cell-depleted T cells, or PBMCs. Subjects who had been exposed to COVID-19, were actively infected with it, or had recovered from it provided the deeply sampled blood TCRbeta repertoires that made up the dataset. The repertoires were released in a freely available public database intended as a resource for research on the immune response to SARS-CoV-2. The samples were drawn from two sources: the first 160 participants of the ongoing ImmuneRACE study, and 1,254 subjects contributed by 6 global collaborators. A de-identified subject ID, COVID-19 status, age in years and sex were almost always included in the sample metadata. Where available, HLA class I and class II types were obtained from metadata supplied by the sample provider rather than from assay-based typing. The paper as a whole reports these results and caveats: How much clinical and demographic metadata was included differed by source and by participant, and the metadata was provided uncurated.

Whole blood was collected in K2EDTA tubes by collaborating institutions according to the institutions' own protocols. For TCRbeta analysis, collaborator samples were shipped as frozen whole blood, as isolated PBMCs, or as DNA extracted from either sample type. CDR1 and CDR2, looked up from the germline V gene, are MNHNS and SASEGT. Its CDR3 holds 17 amino acids, cysteine through phenylalanine. The kept DNA is CDR3 alone, 51 bases in frame from the first base. The V end gives up 0 bases and the J end 4 bases, leaving 9 bases in the junction not matched to a gene. TCRbeta CDR3 regions were amplified from genomic DNA using the immunoSEQ Assay, a bias-controlled multiplex PCR. The published analysis was carried out like this. Within the assay, amplification of reference gene primers was used to estimate how many nucleated cells each sample contained. To quantify the absolute abundance of each unique TCRbeta CDR3 rearrangement, sequence reads were collapsed and filtered. For each sample, productive Simpson clonality was calculated by taking the square root of Simpson's diversity index across productive rearrangements. In its TCRdb copy, this immuneACCESS table keeps in-frame sequences only and misses some clones. Where compared with another copy, unresolved V genes explain less than half of these, and the others have no known cause. The V and J calls and clone size are taken from that table; D and trimming were inferred from the DNA. In this sample the table shows 110,000 to 150,000 clones, roughly 85% of which occur a single time. The leading ten clones occupy 2.5% to 3.5% of the sample.

Comments on this clone: The specificity of this receptor is unknown. The sample holds no much larger clone one base away, and base qualities are not on file.

The origin of this receptor is a man between 45 and 60 years old with acute or convalescent COVID-19. The rearrangement combines TRBV6-1 with TRBJ1-1; 9 bases in between match TRBD1. What was sequenced was peripheral blood. The DNA reads as follows: TGTGCCAGCAGTGAAGCCAGACAGGGGGGTTGGGGCACTGAAGCTTTCTTT. Its product reads: CASSEARQGGWGTEAFF.